This record covers a single TCR beta chain. The sample originates from a study of cytomegalovirus exposure and HLA in healthy donors. TCRdb's copy holds only in-frame clones and misses some; the assay was immunoSEQ multiplex PCR. The sample holds more than 100,000 clones; about 90% are singletons and the top ten take 1.4%. The V segment lost 10 bases and the J segment 8 bases; nucleotides outside the gene matches: 18. CDR1 and CDR2 from the germline V gene are LNHDA and SQIVND (reference sequence). CDR3 length: 16 residues. The source of this sequence is a man aged 25-40 years in good health and CMV-seronegative. What was sequenced was PBMCs. J is TRBJ2-1 and V is TRBV19; TRBD2 aligns across 9 bases. CDR3 DNA sequence: TGTGCCACCCAGAGAACGAGCGGGAGGCTGGTCGATGAGCAGTTCTTC. Translated, it gives CATQRTSGRLVDEQFF.